The next 21 T cell receptor beta chains were all read from a single sample in a study of blood T cell repertoires in COVID-19. Only in-frame clones appear in the TCRdb table, and some are missing; sequencing was by immunoSEQ multiplex PCR. Found here are roughly 250,000 clones, roughly 84% of them singletons; the top ten hold approximately 1.5%. Input material: peripheral blood. These receptors all come from a middle-aged woman who had recovered from COVID-19.

This clone was detected once. The V gene is TRBV5-6, the J gene TRBJ2-5; 11 bases fit TRBD2. This CDR3 has 14 residues. Trimming at V came to 5 bases and at J to 5 bases, leaving 5 bases not matched to a gene. Germline V lookup: CDR1 SGHDT, CDR2 YYEEEE. The CDR3 here is CASRPGLAGETQYF. The DNA for the CDR3 is TGTGCCAGCAGGCCCGGACTAGCGGGTGAGACCCAGTACTTC.

The chain links TRBV4-2 to TRBJ2-5, with 10 bases identical to TRBD2. Germline V gene sequence: CDR1 LGHNA, CDR2 YNFKEQ. This CDR3 is built from 18 residues. V shed 1 base, J shed 5 bases, and the junction held 13 bases outside the gene matches. The CDR3 DNA reads as TGTGCCAGCAGCCAAGGGAGCCGAACTAGCGGGATCGGGGAGACCCAGTACTTC. Translated, it gives CASSQGSRTSGIGETQYF.

The chain recombines TRBV5-1 with TRBJ2-1, with 10 bases identical to TRBD1. Losses at the gene ends were 2 bases for V and 8 bases for J; bases not matched to a gene: 7. CDR3 length: 15 amino acids. CDR1 is SGHRS, CDR2 YFSETQ, per germline. The CDR3: CASSLTGTGVDEQFF. CDR3 bases: TGCGCCAGCAGCTTAACCGGGACAGGGGTAGATGAGCAGTTCTTC.

V and J are TRBV2 and TRBJ1-1; D not resolved. Trimming cost V 4 bases and J 3 bases, with 9 bases left between them. Germline V gene lookup returns CDR1 SNHLY and CDR2 FYNNEI. This CDR3 is 13 amino acids long. In nucleotides, the CDR3 is TGTGCCAGCAGTGCAGACGCGGACACTGAAGCTTTCTTT. Protein product: CASSADADTEAFF.

This rearrangement joins TRBV5-1 to TRBJ1-1; tentatively, D is TRBD1 (5 bases). Trimming removed 3 bases from V and 1 base from J, with 7 bases in between. Germline CDR1 SGHRS, CDR2 YFSETQ. CDR3 length equals 13 residues. The CDR3: CASSSQENTEAFF. CDR3 nucleotides: TGCGCCAGCAGCTCACAGGAGAACACTGAAGCTTTCTTT.

The V and J genes are TRBV19 and TRBJ2-3, with D perhaps matching TRBD1 (8 bases). The CDR3 covers 16 residues. CDR1 is LNHDA and CDR2 is SQIVND in the germline V gene (reference sequence). The V gene lost 7 bases and the J gene lost 2 bases, with 19 bases spanning the gap. In DNA form, the CDR3 reads TGTGCCAGTAAAGGGGGGGCAGGGGGCACCACAGATACGCAGTATTTT. It codes for CASKGGAGGTTDTQYF.

This clone turned up a few times. The J gene is TRBJ1-5, the V gene TRBV2; a weak D match, TRBD1 (6 bases). The CDR3 loop spans 15 amino acids. Germline V gene sequence: CDR1 SNHLY, CDR2 FYNNEI. The V end was cut by 1 base, the J end by 4 bases, with 11 bases between. In DNA form, the CDR3 reads TGTGCCAGCAGTGAAGGGACAGTACTAAATCAGCCCCAGCATTTT. Protein: CASSEGTVLNQPQHF. Using reference TRBV2 and TRBJ1-5 for the parts outside the CDR3, the full variable domain is EPEVTQTPSHQVTQMGQEVILRCVPISNHLYFYWYRQILGQKVEFLVSFYNNEISEKSEIFDDQFSVERPDGSNFTLKIRSTKLEDSAMYFCASSEGTVLNQPQHFGDGTRLSIL.

The chain has TRBV6-6 and TRBJ2-5; 12 nucleotides match TRBD1. J gave up 8 bases and V 6 bases, and 4 bases lay outside the gene matches. This CDR3 has 13 amino acids. CDR1 is MNHNY, CDR2 SVGAGI, per germline (reference sequence). CDR3 bases: TGTGCCAGCAGCACGGGACAGGGGGCAACCCAGTACTTC. Its translation: CASSTGQGATQYF.

This clone was recorded at least ten times. This sequence joins TRBV2 and TRBJ1-2; D is ambiguous. Trimming took 7 bases from V and 0 from J, leaving 6 bases between them. Germline V lookup: CDR1 SNHLY, CDR2 FYNNEI. The CDR3 sequence is 12 residues long. CDR3 sequence reads: CASTGANYGYTF. DNA for the CDR3: TGTGCCAGCACCGGAGCTAACTATGGCTACACCTTC.

This clone was counted a single time. The chain employs TRBV6-1 and TRBJ2-7; TRBD2 might be the D (5 bases). CDR1 is MNHNS, CDR2 SASEGT, per germline. The V and J ends lost 1 base and 6 bases respectively, with 13 bases between them. This CDR3 spans 14 amino acids. CDR3 sequence (DNA): TGTGCCAGCAGTGAAGGGTTAGCGCGCCTCGAGCAGTACTTC. Protein: CASSEGLARLEQYF.

The CDR3 DNA follows: TGTGCCAGTAGCCTACAGTTGATCTATAATTCACCCCTCCACTTT. Protein: CASSLQLIYNSPLHF. The V gene is TRBV19, the J gene TRBJ1-6; D is ambiguous. The V and J ends lost 6 bases and 3 bases respectively, with 12 bases between them. Germline V gives CDR1 LNHDA, CDR2 SQIVND (reference sequence). The CDR3 has 15 amino acids.

This sequence joins TRBV6-1 and TRBJ1-3, with D unclear. The germline V gene has CDR1 MNHNS and CDR2 SASEGT. V shed 1 base and J shed 4 bases, with 5 bases lying between them. The CDR3 loop spans 13 amino acids. The CDR3, as DNA: TGTGCCAGCAGTGAAGAGCCAGGAAACACCATATATTTT. This encodes CASSEEPGNTIYF.

This rearrangement joins TRBV2 to TRBJ1-1; D ambiguous. CDR3 length equals 12 residues. The V and J ends lost 6 bases and 7 bases respectively, with 12 bases between them. Looked up from germline, CDR1 is SNHLY and CDR2 is FYNNEI. For the CDR3, the DNA is TGTGCCAGCAGGGAGTACATCGGTGAAGCTTTCTTT. Its protein is CASREYIGEAFF.

V and J are TRBV6-5 and TRBJ2-7; D unresolved. The CDR3 has 11 residues. Germline CDR1 and CDR2: MNHEY and SVGAGI. Trimming removed 10 bases at V and 4 bases at J, with 11 bases between. CDR3 sequence reads: CATSRVYEQYF. The DNA for the CDR3 is TGTGCCACCTCACGGGTTTACGAGCAGTACTTC.

For this clone: The sample holds other DNA sequences that translate to the same CDR3. The CDR3 region is CASSLAGTENEKLFF. CDR3 DNA sequence: TGCGCCAGCAGCTTGGCCGGGACAGAAAATGAAAAACTGTTTTTT. The chain couples TRBV5-1 to TRBJ1-4, with TRBD1 matching 7 bases. The CDR3 consists of 15 residues. Trimming removed 0 bases from V and 5 bases from J; junction bases left unmatched: 4. Germline V gene data show CDR1 as SGHRS and CDR2 as YFSETQ.

The chain uses TRBV2 and TRBJ1-2, with 9 nucleotides matching TRBD1. Losses at the gene ends were 8 bases for V and 9 bases for J; bases not matched to a gene: 10. Looked up from germline, CDR1 is SNHLY and CDR2 is FYNNEI. The CDR3 spans 13 residues. The CDR3 loop is CASLPDRGKSYTF. The CDR3 DNA reads TGTGCCAGCTTACCCGACAGGGGGAAGAGCTACACCTTC.

This chain uses TRBV19 with TRBJ2-1, with 10 bases fitting TRBD1. Trimming took 3 bases from V and 9 from J; bases not matched to a gene: 17. The CDR3 totals 18 residues. Germline CDR1 LNHDA, CDR2 SQIVND (reference sequence). CDR3 loop: CASSIRGQGTNAWIEQFF. As DNA, the CDR3 is TGTGCCAGTAGTATTCGGGGACAGGGGACTAACGCATGGATTGAGCAGTTCTTC.

This chain joins TRBV6-6 and TRBJ2-1; 9 bases agree with TRBD2. Germline CDR1 MNHNY, CDR2 SVGAGI (reference sequence). V shed 6 bases, J shed 8 bases, and the junction held 11 bases outside the gene matches. The CDR3 runs to 15 residues. CDR3 residues: CASSPAIAGDDEQFF. CDR3 nucleotide sequence: TGTGCCAGCAGCCCCGCGATAGCGGGGGACGATGAGCAGTTCTTC.

This clone was detected once. The chain has TRBV9 and TRBJ1-4, with D possibly being TRBD1 (6 bases). Trimming pared 1 base from V and 5 bases from J, leaving 9 bases between. This CDR3 spans 14 amino acids. Germline CDR1 is SGDLS and CDR2 is YYNGEE. CDR3 in DNA: TGTGCCAGCAGCGTATCACAGGGCAATGAAAAACTGTTTTTT. Protein: CASSVSQGNEKLFF.

The rearrangement joins TRBV25-1 to TRBJ1-5; no clear D gene. CDR3 size: 13 residues. The germline V gene encodes CDR1 MGHDK and CDR2 SYGVNS. V gave up 6 bases and J gave up 2 bases, with 8 bases separating them. As DNA, the CDR3 is TGTGCCAGCAGGCAGCAGGGCAATCAGCCCCAGCATTTT. Protein product: CASRQQGNQPQHF.

This chain connects TRBV7-9 to TRBJ2-5, with D maybe TRBD1 (5 bases). The V end was cut by 8 bases, the J end by 5 bases, with 18 bases between. Per the germline V gene, CDR1 is SEHNR and CDR2 is FQNEAQ (reference sequence). There are 14 residues in the CDR3. The DNA of the CDR3 is TGTGCCAGCTTAGGGCAGGGAAGAAGGGAGACCCAGTACTTC. It is translated as CASLGQGRRETQYF.